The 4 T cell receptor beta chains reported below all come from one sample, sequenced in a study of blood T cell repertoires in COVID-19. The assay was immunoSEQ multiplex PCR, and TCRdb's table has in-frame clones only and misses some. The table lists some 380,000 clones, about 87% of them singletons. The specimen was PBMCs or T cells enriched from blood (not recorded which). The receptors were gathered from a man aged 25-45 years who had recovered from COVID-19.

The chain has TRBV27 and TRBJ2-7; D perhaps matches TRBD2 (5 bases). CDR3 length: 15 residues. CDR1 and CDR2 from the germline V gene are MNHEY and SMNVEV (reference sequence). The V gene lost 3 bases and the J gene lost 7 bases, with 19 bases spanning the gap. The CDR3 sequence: CASSLWRPQLGEQYF. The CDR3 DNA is TGTGCCAGCAGTTTGTGGAGACCCCAACTAGGGGAGCAGTACTTC.

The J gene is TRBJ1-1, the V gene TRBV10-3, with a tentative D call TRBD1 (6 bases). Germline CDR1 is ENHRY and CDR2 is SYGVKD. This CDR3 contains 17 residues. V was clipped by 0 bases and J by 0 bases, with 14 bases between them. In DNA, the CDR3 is TGTGCCATCAGTGAGTCGAGGGGACAAGACTTGAACACTGAAGCTTTCTTT. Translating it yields CAISESRGQDLNTEAFF.

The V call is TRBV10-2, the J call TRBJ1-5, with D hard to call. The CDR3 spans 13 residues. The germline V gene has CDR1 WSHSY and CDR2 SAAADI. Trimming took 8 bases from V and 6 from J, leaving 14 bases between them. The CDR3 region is CASCVSRFQPQHF. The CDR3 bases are TGCGCCAGCTGTGTATCGCGATTTCAGCCCCAGCATTTT.

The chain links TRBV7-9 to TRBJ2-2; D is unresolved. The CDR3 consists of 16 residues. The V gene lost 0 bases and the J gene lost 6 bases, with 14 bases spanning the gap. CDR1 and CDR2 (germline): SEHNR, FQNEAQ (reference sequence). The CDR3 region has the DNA TGTGCCAGCAGCTTAGCTCCCCTAAAACGGTCCGGGGAGCTGTTTTTT. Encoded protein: CASSLAPLKRSGELFF.